These 32 T cell receptor beta chains were sequenced from one sample in a study of OX40 agonist ivuxolimab in advanced cancers. TCRdb's table, derived via immunoSEQ multiplex PCR, lists solely in-frame clones and lacks some. The sample contains around 110,000 clones, about 91% of which appear only once. This specimen consisted of CD4+ or CD8+ T cells sorted from blood, obtained in a trial of the OX40 agonist ivuxolimab. The receptors here all came from an adult with an advanced solid tumor such as melanoma, head and neck, liver or kidney cancer.

The chain carries TRBV4-2 and TRBJ2-7, with unresolved D. Germline CDR1 reads LGHNA; CDR2 reads YNFKEQ. The CDR3 covers 16 residues. Trimming shortened V by 0 bases and J by 0 bases, and 12 bases separated the two germline ends. The CDR3 protein is CASSQDPLASSYEQYF. In DNA, the CDR3 is TGTGCCAGCAGCCAAGATCCACTCGCTAGCTCCTACGAGCAGTACTTC.

The CDR3 sequence: CASSPVTGQGAKGYTF. The CDR3 DNA is TGCGCCAGCAGCCCGGTAACAGGACAGGGGGCGAAGGGCTACACCTTC. The V gene is TRBV4-1, the J gene TRBJ1-2; TRBD1 aligns across 11 bases. The germline gives CDR1 MGHRA, CDR2 YSYEKL. The J segment lost 8 bases and the V segment lost 4 bases, leaving 12 bases of the junction unmatched. The CDR3 runs 16 residues.

This rearrangement joins TRBV6-5 to TRBJ2-2; 8 bases align to TRBD1. The CDR3 is made up of 14 amino acids. Germline-derived CDR1 and CDR2 are MNHEY and SVGAGI. The J segment lost 1 base and the V segment lost 11 bases, leaving 6 bases of the junction unmatched. For the CDR3, the DNA is TGTGCCGCCCAAGGGACAGGGAACACCGGGGAGCTGTTTTTT. It codes for CAAQGTGNTGELFF.

The chain recombines TRBV10-3 with TRBJ1-5, with D possibly TRBD1 on 5 matching bases. The CDR3 runs to 15 residues. Germline assignment: CDR1 ENHRY and CDR2 SYGVKD. Between the trimmed V and J ends, which lost 4 bases and 1 base, there was a span of 11 bases. The DNA for the CDR3 is TGTGCCATCAGTGGGGCAGGGACGAGCAATCAGCCCCAGCATTTT. This gives the protein CAISGAGTSNQPQHF.

The chain employs TRBV7-9 and TRBJ1-1; a weak D match, TRBD1 (6 bases). Germline assignment: CDR1 SEHNR and CDR2 FQNEAQ (reference sequence). The CDR3 contains 14 residues. V was pared by 5 bases and J by 1 base, with 11 bases between. DNA for the CDR3: TGTGCCAGCAGCCCCCAAGGGGGGAACACTGAAGCTTTCTTT. Its translation: CASSPQGGNTEAFF.

The chain links TRBV7-2 to TRBJ2-3; perhaps D is TRBD1 or TRBD2 (5 bases each). V was trimmed by 2 bases and J by 5 bases, leaving 11 bases between them. CDR3 size: 14 residues. The germline V gene encodes CDR1 SGHTA and CDR2 FQGNSA. The CDR3 nucleotides are TGTGCCAGCAGCTTATGGGGGTATAGAGATACGCAGTATTTT. It codes for CASSLWGYRDTQYF. The whole variable domain, filled in from reference TRBV7-2 and TRBJ2-3, reads GAGVSQSPSNKVTEKGKDVELRCDPISGHTALYWYRQSLGQGLEFLIYFQGNSAPDKSGLPSDRFSAERTGGSVSTLTIQRTQQEDSAVYLCASSLWGYRDTQYFGPGTRLTVL.

The rearrangement uses TRBV5-5 and TRBJ2-1; D ambiguous. CDR1 and CDR2 (germline): SGHKS, YYEKEE (reference sequence). This CDR3 has 14 amino acids. V dropped 1 base and J dropped 7 bases, with 12 bases sitting between them. This chain's CDR3 is CASSLIGPLNEQFF. For the CDR3, the DNA is TGTGCCAGCAGCTTGATCGGCCCGCTTAATGAGCAGTTCTTC. Supplemented by reference TRBV5-5 and TRBJ2-1, the full variable domain reads DAGVTQSPTHLIKTRGQQVTLRCSPISGHKSVSWYQQVLGQGPQFIFQYYEKEERGRGNFPDRFSARQFPNYSSELNVNALLLGDSALYLCASSLIGPLNEQFFGPGTRLTVL.

In this sample, this clone turned up once. The chain joins TRBV7-3 to TRBJ2-1; 12 positions match TRBD2. Germline V gene sequence: CDR1 SGHTA, CDR2 FQGTGA. This CDR3 is built from 15 residues. Losses at the gene ends were 5 bases for V and 5 bases for J; bases not matched to a gene: 4. In DNA form, the CDR3 reads TGTGCCAGCAGCCCTAGCGGGAGGGTAGACAATGAGCAGTTCTTC. This translates into CASSPSGRVDNEQFF.

The V gene is TRBV27, the J gene TRBJ1-5; 7 positions match TRBD1. The germline CDR1 and CDR2 sequences are MNHEY and SMNVEV (reference sequence). Trimming took 2 bases from V and 6 from J; bases not matched to a gene: 4. This CDR3 has 14 residues. CDR3 protein: CASSLTGDRQPQHF. CDR3 in DNA: TGTGCCAGCAGTTTAACAGGGGATCGTCAGCCCCAGCATTTT.

Note on this clone: Other nucleotide sequences from this sample produce the same CDR3. The chain links TRBV7-2 to TRBJ1-5; D ambiguous. Germline loops: CDR1 SGHTA, CDR2 FQGNSA. This CDR3 has 13 amino acids. V was trimmed by 5 bases and J by 0 bases, leaving 5 bases between them. CDR3 nucleotide sequence: TGTGCCAGCAGCCCAGATAGCAATCAGCCCCAGCATTTT. Translated: CASSPDSNQPQHF.

This chain connects TRBV4-1 to TRBJ2-4, with TRBD2 matching over 9 bases. Trimming took 0 bases from V and 4 from J; bases not matched to a gene: 10. This CDR3 comprises 18 residues. Germline-derived CDR1 and CDR2 are MGHRA and YSYEKL. The CDR3 loop reads CASSQDSLAGTVKNIQYF. The CDR3 DNA reads TGCGCCAGCAGCCAAGATAGCCTAGCGGGAACCGTTAAAAACATTCAGTACTTC.

V is TRBV27 and J is TRBJ2-2; D is perhaps TRBD1 (7 bases). The CDR3 runs 17 residues. Germline V lookup: CDR1 MNHEY, CDR2 SMNVEV (reference sequence). V lost 1 base, J lost 0 bases, and 12 bases lay in between. CDR3 amino acids: CASSLLGGQTNTGELFF. For the CDR3, the DNA is TGTGCCAGCAGTTTATTGGGGGGACAGACGAACACCGGGGAGCTGTTTTTT.

This clone was seen more than once but under ten times. This CDR3 reads CASSLAGGLGDTQYF. The CDR3 region has the DNA TGTGCCAGCAGCTTAGCTGGGGGGCTGGGAGATACGCAGTATTTT. The chain has TRBV9 and TRBJ2-3; possibly TRBD1 or TRBD2 for D (6 bases each). CDR3 length: 15 amino acids. The V end lost 4 bases, the J end lost 5 bases, and 17 bases lay between the germline ends. Germline CDR1 SGDLS, CDR2 YYNGEE.

V usage is TRBV19 and J usage is TRBJ1-2; 10 nucleotides match TRBD1. Trimming removed 3 bases from V and 6 bases from J; junction bases left unmatched: 1. Looked up from germline, CDR1 is LNHDA and CDR2 is SQIVND (reference sequence). The CDR3 runs 13 residues. The DNA of the CDR3 is TGTGCCAGTAGTATGGGACAGGGGAATGGCTACACCTTC. Encoded protein: CASSMGQGNGYTF.

The chain joins TRBV7-6 to TRBJ1-1, with a tentative D call TRBD1 (6 bases). V dropped 8 bases and J dropped 8 bases, with 18 bases sitting between them. This CDR3 spans 13 amino acids. The germline V gene has CDR1 SGHVS and CDR2 FNYEAQ. CDR3 sequence (DNA): TGTGCCAGCTCCCCGGCACGCGGGACAGAAGCTTTCTTT. This sequence encodes CASSPARGTEAFF.

The rearrangement uses TRBV7-9 and TRBJ2-7, with TRBD1 as a possible D gene (5 bases). The CDR3 sequence is 13 residues long. With 2 bases removed from V and 5 bases from J, the gap between germline ends came to 10 bases. Germline values: CDR1 SEHNR, CDR2 FQNEAQ (reference sequence). CDR3 nucleotide sequence: TGTGCCAGCAGCTTAAACAGGCTAGACGAGCAGTACTTC. Translated: CASSLNRLDEQYF. The whole variable domain, remainder taken from reference TRBV7-9 and TRBJ2-7, is DTGVSQNPRHKITKRGQNVTFRCDPISEHNRLYWYRQTLGQGPEFLTYFQNEAQLEKSRLLSDRFSAERPKGSFSTLEIQRTEQGDSAMYLCASSLNRLDEQYFGPGTRLTVT.

The sample holds a few counts of this clone. V and J are TRBV10-2 and TRBJ2-5, with D possibly matching TRBD1 (5 bases). V was cut by 6 bases and J by 5 bases, with 10 bases left in between. CDR1 WSHSY and CDR2 SAAADI come from the germline V gene. This CDR3 region has 12 residues. The CDR3 protein is CASRDIGETQYF. DNA for the CDR3: TGCGCCAGCAGGGACATCGGGGAGACCCAGTACTTC.

J is TRBJ1-5 and V is TRBV19; 8 positions agree with TRBD1. Germline V CDR1 and CDR2: LNHDA, SQIVND (reference sequence). This CDR3 has 17 amino acids. The V gene end was trimmed by 3 bases and the J gene end by 0 bases; junction bases not matched to a gene: 7. This chain's CDR3 is CASSIRTGNPSNQPQHF. The CDR3 bases are TGTGCCAGTAGTATCCGGACAGGGAACCCTAGCAATCAGCCCCAGCATTTT.

J is TRBJ2-2 and V is TRBV7-9, with a tentative D call TRBD1 (6 bases). V shed 2 bases and J shed 5 bases, with 12 bases lying between them. The germline gives CDR1 SEHNR, CDR2 FQNEAQ (reference sequence). The CDR3 contains 15 residues. CDR3 sequence: CASSLRQDGTGELFF. DNA of the CDR3: TGTGCCAGCAGCTTAAGACAGGACGGGACCGGGGAGCTGTTTTTT.

This clone was observed once. The chain couples TRBV6-4 to TRBJ2-3; 11 bases fit TRBD2. The ends lost 4 bases at V and 4 bases at J; junction bases unmatched: 4. The germline gives CDR1 MRHNA, CDR2 SNTAGT. There are 15 residues in the CDR3. CDR3 protein: CASSGTSGPPDTQYF. The CDR3 DNA is TGTGCCAGCAGTGGGACTAGCGGGCCCCCAGATACGCAGTATTTT.

The rearrangement links TRBV19 to TRBJ2-2; D gene unclear. V was trimmed by 7 bases and J by 1 base, leaving 13 bases between them. CDR3 length equals 15 residues. Germline-derived CDR1 and CDR2 are LNHDA and SQIVND (reference sequence). CDR3 residues: CASTSRVWNTGELFF. For the CDR3, the DNA is TGTGCCAGTACTTCTAGGGTGTGGAACACCGGGGAGCTGTTTTTT.

The chain links TRBV4-2 to TRBJ2-1; 12 positions agree with TRBD2. In germline, CDR1 is LGHNA, CDR2 YNFKEQ. This CDR3 has 17 amino acids. V shed 3 bases and J 8 bases; nucleotides not matched to a gene: 11. The CDR3 DNA follows: TGTGCCAGCAGCCAGGCTTCCGGGACTAGCGGGTTCTATGAGCAGTTCTTC. Amino acids: CASSQASGTSGFYEQFF.

The V call is TRBV6-1, the J call TRBJ2-7; possibly TRBD1 for D (5 bases). Per the germline V gene, CDR1 is MNHNS and CDR2 is SASEGT. This CDR3 contains 15 residues. Deletions cut 5 bases from V and 2 bases from J, with 16 bases between. CDR3 DNA: TGTGCCAGCAGTCCCCTTTTCCAGGGCACCTACGAGCAGTACTTC. It is translated as CASSPLFQGTYEQYF.

The chain recombines TRBV5-6 with TRBJ2-2; D is undetermined. Germline values: CDR1 SGHDT, CDR2 YYEEEE. The length of the CDR3 is 17 residues. V lost 2 bases and J lost 0, with 14 bases in between. CDR3 sequence (DNA): TGTGCCAGCAGCTTTATCGAGACCCTCGCGAACACCGGGGAGCTGTTTTTT. Translated: CASSFIETLANTGELFF.

The chain couples TRBV10-3 to TRBJ2-2; TRBD2 agrees at 12 bases. After removal of 5 bases from V and 5 bases from J, the junction contained 6 bases not matched to a gene. From germline, CDR1 is ENHRY and CDR2 SYGVKD. The CDR3 contains 16 residues. The CDR3 protein is CAISTRTSGTTGELFF. The CDR3 DNA follows: TGTGCCATCAGTACTAGGACTAGCGGGACTACCGGGGAGCTGTTTTTT.

This sequence joins TRBV18 and TRBJ1-2; unclear D gene. The CDR3 loop spans 16 amino acids. Germline V gene data show CDR1 as KGHSH and CDR2 as LQKENI. V lost 3 bases and J lost 3, with 17 bases in between. The CDR3 protein is CASSPPPGSSYYGYTF. The CDR3 DNA is TGTGCCAGCTCACCTCCCCCCGGCAGCAGCTACTATGGCTACACCTTC.

The chain has TRBV28 and TRBJ1-1; 7 nucleotides align to TRBD1. With V trimmed by 4 bases and J by 5 bases, 7 bases remained unmatched. Germline-derived CDR1 and CDR2 are MDHEN and SYDVKM. The CDR3 runs 14 residues. CDR3 bases: TGTGCCAGCAGTTGGGAGGGGGCGGTTACTGAAGCTTTCTTT. Encoded protein: CASSWEGAVTEAFF.

The chain links TRBV5-1 to TRBJ2-7; 7 nucleotides line up with TRBD1. The CDR3 runs 14 residues. V lost 0 bases to trimming and J lost 7 bases; unmatched junction nucleotides: 7. CDR1 SGHRS and CDR2 YFSETQ come from the germline V gene. The CDR3: CASSLEDRANEQYF. The DNA for the CDR3 is TGCGCCAGCAGCTTGGAAGACAGGGCGAATGAGCAGTACTTC.

This clone was detected once. The chain uses TRBV2 and TRBJ2-5; D unresolved. Trimming pared 0 bases from V and 0 bases from J, leaving 8 bases between. Germline CDR1 is SNHLY and CDR2 is FYNNEI. The CDR3 runs to 15 residues. The CDR3 protein is CASSEALSYQETQYF. In DNA, the CDR3 is TGTGCCAGCAGTGAAGCGCTGTCTTACCAAGAGACCCAGTACTTC.

This chain links TRBV27 with TRBJ1-5, with D possibly matching TRBD1 (6 bases). The germline CDR1 and CDR2 sequences are MNHEY and SMNVEV (reference sequence). The V end lost 5 bases, the J end lost 6 bases, and 17 bases lay between the germline ends. The CDR3 sequence is 15 residues long. DNA for the CDR3: TGTGCCAGCAGTACCCGACAGGAACTCGGTCAGCCCCAGCATTTT. Its translation is CASSTRQELGQPQHF.

This chain links TRBV12-2 with TRBJ1-1; the table's TRBD1 call for D was not verified on the DNA. TRBV12-2 is tagged as a pseudogene. The CDR3 extends over 16 amino acids. The CDR3 protein is CASRLAGAVMNTEAFF. CDR3 in DNA: TGTGCAAGTCGCTTAGCGGGGGCAGTCATGAACACTGAAGCTTTCTTT.

The J gene is TRBJ2-3, the V gene TRBV11-2; possible D gene TRBD1, 6 bases. This CDR3 comprises 16 residues. Trimming removed 5 bases from V and 2 bases from J, with 17 bases in between. In germline, CDR1 is SGHAT, CDR2 FQNNGV. The CDR3 DNA reads as TGTGCCAGCAGCCTCAACCCAAACAGGGACACAGATACGCAGTATTTT. Amino acids: CASSLNPNRDTDTQYF.